This TCR beta chain is drawn from a study of CD8+CD57+ T cells in acquired aplastic anemia. Looking at the study overall: Sorted CD4+ plus CD8+ cells gave DNA averaging roughly 3.5 ug.

Using genomic DNA as the template, TCR beta VDJ and CDR3 profiling was carried out. TCRdb reprocessed the reads with MiXCR, giving one entry per CDR3 protein. The sample carries 150,000 to 200,000 distinct CDR3 sequences, about 60% recorded once. Ten or more counts support this clonotype. The sequence derives from a human donor in good health. What was sequenced was sorted CD4+, CD8+, or CD8+CD57+ T cells (not recorded which) from PBMCs.

The CDR3 sequence: CASSTGGNTIYF. The CDR3 region has the DNA TGTGCCAGTAGTACTGGGGGAAACACCATATATTTT. This chain joins TRBV19 and TRBJ1-3; D is ambiguous. The V end lost 4 bases, the J end lost 4 bases, and 5 bases lay between the germline ends. This CDR3 region has 12 residues. Germline lookup yields CDR1 LNHDA and CDR2 SQIVND (reference sequence).